This TCR beta chain came from a study of cytomegalovirus exposure and HLA in healthy donors. Germline values: CDR1 SGHVS, CDR2 FNYEAQ. The CDR3 is 20 residues long. V was cut by 4 bases and J by 1 base, with 28 bases left in between. Overall study findings and caveats: One cluster of highly shared sequence variants probably arose as a sequencing artifact. V- and J-gene trimming of TCR beta was linked (in a later analysis) to a missense DCLRE1C variant. In a later analysis, across HLA loci, associated TCR counts were highest for DRB1, lowest for HLA-C.

The study ran its PCR with 60 Vbeta and 13 Jbeta primers. Profiled with immunoSEQ multiplex PCR; TCRdb holds only in-frame clones, not every one. The repertoire has tens of thousands of clones, less than 85% of them found once; the top ten carry about 10%. As regards this clone: Its antigen is undetermined.

J is TRBJ2-5 and V is TRBV7-6, with a possible D match to TRBD2 (7 bases). The sequence was obtained from a woman in her late teens or twenties in good health and CMV-seropositive. Specimen: PBMCs. The CDR3: CASSWGMDSLNRGVQETQYF. DNA of the CDR3: TGTGCCAGCAGCTGGGGGATGGACAGTCTGAATCGGGGGGTCCAAGAGACCCAGTACTTC. Based on the CDR3 plus reference TRBV7-6 and TRBJ2-5, the full variable domain is GAGVSQSPRYKVTKRGQDVALRCDPISGHVSLYWYRQALGQGPEFLTYFNYEAQQDKSGLPNDRFSAERPEGSISTLTIQRTEQRDSAMYRCASSWGMDSLNRGVQETQYFGPGTRLLVL.